This TCR beta chain is drawn from a study of T cell repertoires in cytomegalovirus infection. Study in general: Through public TCR beta signatures, both CMV infection and matching HLA type were indicated. The study's findings and limits: Cumulative frequency (of public TCR beta family members) identified carriers of CMV plus the relevant HLA. CMV-specific TCR beta clonotypes restricted by HLA-C were the ones dominating the ex vivo response.

Germline lookup yields CDR1 MDHEN and CDR2 SYDVKM. The CDR3 is 15 amino acids. Trimming took 3 bases from V and 1 from J, leaving 10 bases between them. This clonotype was counted many times. Its target is unknown. One entry per CDR3 protein, called by TCRdb with MiXCR from the reads. The sample shows 200,000 to 300,000 distinct CDR3 sequences, around 9% of them seen only once. The rearrangement links TRBV28 to TRBJ2-1; no reliable D call. This TCR was sampled from a human donor in good health (CMV status not recorded). Some clones in this sample may be carry-over from other donors' samples. Input material: PBMCs. The CDR3 region has the DNA TGTGCCAGCAGTTTGCGGTTGGGATCCTACAATGAGCAGTTCTTC. It yields the protein CASSLRLGSYNEQFF.